The T cell receptor beta chain described here comes from a study of OX40 agonist ivuxolimab in advanced cancers. Overall study: Dose-escalation cases comprised hepatocellular carcinoma, melanoma, renal cell or head and neck cancer. Study-level results: CD8+ T cells averaged more expanded clones than CD4+. Antigen specificity remained undetermined for the expanded peripheral T cells.

This clone was observed a handful of times. Its specificity is unknown. The CDR3 extends over 15 amino acids. Germline assignment: CDR1 SGHTA and CDR2 FQGNSA. Trimming shortened V by 0 bases and J by 3 bases, and 8 bases separated the two germline ends. Drawing of blood for sampling happened at baseline, at cycle 4 day 1, and at cycle 7 day 1. The table came from immunoSEQ multiplex PCR; TCRdb's copy has only in-frame clones and leaves some out. This sample has over 45,000 clones; roughly three quarters occur once, and the top ten carry about 1.2%. The chain recombines TRBV7-2 with TRBJ2-2; D gene unclear. The source is an adult with an advanced solid tumor such as melanoma, head and neck, liver or kidney cancer. Sequenced material: CD4+ or CD8+ T cells sorted from blood, taken in a trial of the OX40 agonist ivuxolimab. The CDR3 DNA is TGTGCCAGCAGCTTAGCAGGGTGGGACACCGGGGAGCTGTTTTTT. This translates into CASSLAGWDTGELFF.